The 8 T cell receptor beta chains below come from one sample, sequenced in a study of CD8+CD57+ T cells in acquired aplastic anemia. According to the study, genomic DNA was the template for TCR beta VDJ and CDR3 profiling. TCRdb reanalysed the reads using MiXCR and keeps one entry per CDR3 protein. The sample holds roughly 250,000 distinct CDR3 sequences, 70% to 85% seen once. By flow cytometry, patients selected for sequencing had shown an expansion of CD8+CD57+ cells. The source material was sorted CD4+, CD8+, or CD8+CD57+ T cells (not recorded which) from PBMCs. Receptor source: a human donor with aplastic anemia.

Only one count was recorded for this clonotype. Because the CDR3 is missing its conserved closing phenylalanine or tryptophan, this is likely a read error. This chain uses TRBV9 with TRBJ2-1, with D possibly being TRBD1 (6 bases). CDR3 size: 15 residues. V lost 5 bases, J lost 5 bases, and 17 bases lay in between. Per germline, CDR1 SGDLS and CDR2 YYNGEE. The CDR3, as DNA: TGTGCCAGCAGTTTAAAAAAGACAGGAAACAATGAGCAGTTCTGC. It codes for CASSLKKTGNNEQFC.

This clonotype was seen more than once but under ten times. A read error may account for a junction end that differs from germline. The genes are TRBV2 and TRBJ2-4; possible D gene TRBD1, 6 bases. Germline lookup yields CDR1 SNHLY and CDR2 FYNNEI. The length of the CDR3 is 13 residues. CDR3 sequence (DNA): TGTGCCAGCGGGGGCGCTGGCACCGTTACGCAGTACTTT. It is translated as CASGGAGTVTQYF.

V gene TRBV11-3 combines with J gene TRBJ1-2; D is ambiguous. The CDR3 loop spans 13 amino acids. Per germline, CDR1 SGHNT and CDR2 YENEEA. V was trimmed by 5 bases and J by 7 bases, leaving 14 bases between them. The CDR3 nucleotides are TGTGCCAGCAGCAGAGCGGAAGAGGGTGGCTACACCTTC. This sequence encodes CASSRAEEGGYTF.

V is TRBV29-1 and J is TRBJ2-7, with 11 bases aligning to TRBD2. Germline values: CDR1 SQVTM, CDR2 ANQGSEA. V trimming: 7 bases; J trimming: 5 bases; junction bases outside the gene matches: 13. The CDR3 extends over 15 amino acids. The CDR3 sequence: CSAYGLAGGPDEQYF. Written as DNA, the CDR3 is TGCAGCGCATACGGGCTAGCGGGAGGCCCGGACGAGCAGTACTTC.

Comment on this clonotype: The junction does not match germline at one end; this may be a read error. The J gene is TRBJ2-3, the V gene TRBV9; TRBD2 matches 8 bases. The CDR3 is 14 amino acids. Germline V gives CDR1 SGDLS, CDR2 YYNGEE. The CDR3 spells CASGVAGNIHSFDF. The CDR3 DNA sequence: TGTGCCAGCGGAGTAGCGGGGAACATTCATTCCTTCGATTTT.

The rearrangement links TRBV20-1 to TRBJ1-6; unclear D gene. This CDR3 has 15 amino acids. Trimming left V 0 bases short and J 12 bases short, with 18 bases between. CDR1 is DFQATT, CDR2 SNEGSKA, per germline (reference sequence). The CDR3 loop is CSARDRYGLTQPLHF. The CDR3 bases are TGCAGTGCTAGAGATAGGTATGGCCTTACACAACCCCTCCACTTT.

The chain recombines TRBV7-2 with TRBJ1-1; D call uncertain. Germline CDR1 reads SGHTA; CDR2 reads FQGNSA. This CDR3 is built from 14 residues. V was cut by 5 bases and J by 3 bases, with 13 bases left in between. The CDR3 spells CASSGAAGYTEAFF. The CDR3 DNA reads TGTGCCAGCAGCGGAGCAGCGGGGTACACTGAAGCTTTCTTT.

This chain links TRBV2 with TRBJ1-5, with 8 nucleotides matching TRBD1. V gave up 8 bases and J gave up 11 bases; unmatched junction bases: 11. The CDR3 is made up of 13 amino acids. Looked up from germline, CDR1 is SNHLY and CDR2 is FYNNEI. CDR3 nucleotide sequence: TGTGCCAGCGGCGACAGGGGCACTGATACCCAGCATTTT. Protein: CASGDRGTDTQHF.